This TCR beta chain was captured by sequencing in a study of cytomegalovirus exposure and HLA in healthy donors. As for the study in general: Of roughly 400 genotyped donors, 70% to 85% clustered with self-reported Caucasian donors.

In the case of this clone: The antigen is unknown.

The germline V gene encodes CDR1 MNHEY and CDR2 SMNVEV (reference sequence). V lost 1 base, J lost 5 bases, and 8 bases lay in between. The length of the CDR3 is 13 residues. Healthy bone marrow donors supplied every sample. PCR used 60 Vbeta primers and 13 Jbeta primers. Libraries were prepared by immunoSEQ multiplex PCR; TCRdb keeps only in-frame clonotypes and omits some of them. The data contain roughly 120,000 clones, approximately 68% of them seen just once; the ten biggest clones take up around 1.6%. Notes on the study in general: In vitro experiments confirmed that three CMV-associated chains were specific for CMV antigens. A later analysis found that most CMV-associated TCR beta chains appeared HLA-restricted.

Sequencing used PBMCs. The V call is TRBV27, the J call TRBJ1-2; D ambiguous. This TCR was recovered from a man aged 25 to 40 in good health and CMV-seropositive. The CDR3 DNA reads as TGTGCCAGCAGTTTATACGGGTTATATGGCTACACCTTC. It codes for CASSLYGLYGYTF.